Below, 24 T cell receptor beta chains from the same sample are listed, as sequenced in a study of CXCR3-negative and CXCR3-positive naive CD8 T cells. Study-wide results and limits: Higher TRB CDR3 hydrophobicity marked CXCR3-positive naive cells relative to CXCR3-negative naive cells.

These TCRs are of unknown antigen specificity. UMI labels and 5' RACE were used to prepare the TRB cDNA libraries. One entry per CDR3 protein, without DNA, is what TCRdb gives after re-calling the 5' RACE reads. The table counts 85,000 to 90,000 distinct CDR3 sequences; approximately 0.82% lies in the top ten. What was sequenced was naive CXCR3+ CD8+ T cells from blood. Stated subset: CD45RO-CCR7+CD27+CD95- naive CD8+ T cells expressing CXCR3 (TNR3+). Source of these receptors: a human donor in good health. Some clones in this sample may be carry-over from other donors' samples.

The CDR3 loop is CASSPPASGNNEQFF. The chain couples TRBV12-3 or TRBV12-4 to TRBJ2-1; TCRdb outputs TRBD2, but without DNA this stays unchecked. CDR3 length: 15 residues.

This sequence joins TRBV28 and TRBJ2-7; TCRdb returns TRBD1, unconfirmable since there is no DNA. Germline V CDR1 and CDR2: MDHEN, SYDVKM. This CDR3 has 15 amino acids. The CDR3 loop reads CASSPTLDDEMGQYF.

The CDR3 loop reads CASSLGSGLAGGLVEQFF. This sequence joins TRBV4-3 and TRBJ2-1; TCRdb's D gene call, TRBD2, goes unchecked for lack of DNA. The germline gives CDR1 LGHNA, CDR2 YSLEER. This CDR3 contains 18 residues.

V usage is TRBV7-9 and J usage is TRBJ1-2. Germline values: CDR1 SEHNR, CDR2 FQNEAQ (reference sequence). CDR3 length: 15 amino acids. The CDR3 loop reads CASSLGLHTNYGYTF.

This chain connects TRBV12-3 or TRBV12-4 to TRBJ1-1; without DNA, the TCRdb call of TRBD1 cannot be checked. This CDR3 spans 15 amino acids. The CDR3 loop reads CASSFWLQGRTEAFF.

The gene calls are TRBV15 and TRBJ2-7; TCRdb's D call, TRBD2, is unchecked because there is no DNA. Germline lookup yields CDR1 LNHNV and CDR2 YYDKDF (reference sequence). The CDR3 contains 17 residues. The CDR3 sequence: CATSRDIGPGLQYEQYF.

V is TRBV24-1 and J is TRBJ2-1. Germline CDR1 KGHDR, CDR2 SFDVKD. This CDR3 has 13 residues. The CDR3 loop is CATSDFRVYEQFF.

V is TRBV19 and J is TRBJ2-7; as DNA is missing, the TRBD1 call by TCRdb cannot be tested. This CDR3 region has 13 residues. Germline values: CDR1 LNHDA, CDR2 SQIVND (reference sequence). The CDR3 sequence: CASSMGASYEQYF.

The chain carries TRBV9 and TRBJ2-2; TCRdb returns TRBD2, unconfirmable since there is no DNA. The CDR3 runs to 15 residues. The germline V gene encodes CDR1 SGDLS and CDR2 YYNGEE. The CDR3 loop reads CASSASGRSTAELFF.

J is TRBJ2-1 and V is TRBV6-2 or TRBV6-3; TCRdb's D call, TRBD1, is unchecked because there is no DNA. The V gene's germline CDR1 is MNHEY and CDR2 SVGEGT. CDR3 size: 16 residues. CDR3 sequence: CASSYPTLLYNDEQFF.

The chain is built from TRBV7-9 and TRBJ1-1. Germline CDR1 reads SEHNR; CDR2 reads FQNEAQ (reference sequence). This CDR3 spans 14 amino acids. The CDR3 loop reads CASRGSDWDTEAFF.

This sequence joins TRBV7-2 and TRBJ2-7; TCRdb reports TRBD2, a call that lacks DNA to check it against. CDR3 length: 13 residues. Germline V gives CDR1 SGHTA, CDR2 FQGNSA. The CDR3: CARRREREYEQYF.

The chain joins TRBV6-5 to TRBJ2-3; TCRdb picks TRBD2, but there is no DNA to check that call. Germline V gene lookup returns CDR1 MNHEY and CDR2 SVGAGI. This CDR3 is built from 14 residues. The CDR3 here is CASSYRRGTDTQYF.

J is TRBJ2-1 and V is TRBV21-1; the D call of TRBD2 rests on TCRdb alone, since no DNA is present to check it. TRBV21-1 is assigned pseudogene status. The CDR3 covers 16 residues. The CDR3 loop reads CASSKAGGRVYNEQFF.

The chain has TRBV24-1 and TRBJ2-7; with no DNA, the TCRdb D assignment of TRBD2 cannot be verified. Germline CDR1 is KGHDR and CDR2 is SFDVKD. The CDR3 is made up of 13 amino acids. CDR3 sequence reads: CATSGWGDREQYF.

The V and J genes are TRBV6-5 and TRBJ1-5. Per germline, CDR1 MNHEY and CDR2 SVGAGI. This CDR3 region has 13 residues. CDR3 residues: CASSYRRDQPQHF.

This chain links TRBV27 with TRBJ1-1; TCRdb designates TRBD1, a call that cannot be tested without DNA. The CDR3 is made up of 16 amino acids. CDR1 is MNHEY and CDR2 is SMNVEV in the germline V gene (reference sequence). The CDR3 region is CASSLYPHGADTEAFF.

The chain combines TRBV4-3 with TRBJ1-5; TCRdb's assignment of TRBD1 cannot be checked, as there is no DNA. Germline V gives CDR1 LGHNA, CDR2 YSLEER. The CDR3 extends over 15 amino acids. The CDR3 region is CASSQGTGLNQPQHF.

This chain uses TRBV27 with TRBJ2-3; TCRdb designates TRBD1, a call that cannot be tested without DNA. The length of the CDR3 is 14 residues. Germline V gives CDR1 MNHEY, CDR2 SMNVEV (reference sequence). The CDR3 sequence is CASSLSLPADTQYF.

This rearrangement joins TRBV3-1 to TRBJ1-2; the D gene TCRdb calls, TRBD1, cannot be checked with no DNA. Germline-derived CDR1 and CDR2 are LGHDT and YNNKEL (reference sequence). The CDR3 is made up of 16 amino acids. The CDR3 is CASSQALQEKIYGYTF.

The chain links TRBV15 to TRBJ2-3. Germline V gene sequence: CDR1 LNHNV, CDR2 YYDKDF (reference sequence). This CDR3 contains 13 residues. CDR3 amino acids: CATSSAPSDTQYF.

V usage is TRBV2 and J usage is TRBJ2-3; as DNA is missing, the TRBD2 call by TCRdb cannot be tested. Germline assignment: CDR1 SNHLY and CDR2 FYNNEI. This CDR3 has 15 residues. The CDR3 sequence: CASPRGEGELDTQYF.

V usage is TRBV29-1 and J usage is TRBJ2-1. Germline lookup yields CDR1 SQVTM and CDR2 ANQGSEA. The length of the CDR3 is 13 residues. The CDR3 protein is CSVGGTHLNEQFF.

The gene calls are TRBV7-6 and TRBJ2-1; TCRdb returns TRBD2, unconfirmable since there is no DNA. CDR1 is SGHVS, CDR2 FNYEAQ, per germline. This CDR3 comprises 15 residues. The CDR3 region is CASSLALAEGNEQFF.